This T cell receptor (beta chain) was sequenced in a study of blood T cells in healthy people across ages. Study-level findings and limits: The percentage of naive T cells correlated strongly with TCR beta diversity.

The CDR3 has 21 amino acids. Unmatched junction bases numbered 12, after V lost 0 bases and J lost 0 bases. CDR1 and CDR2 from the germline V gene are DFQATT and SNEGSKA (reference sequence). It was with a sample-barcoded 5' primer and a J-beta primer mix that a second PCR of roughly 7 to 11 cycles was run. Sequencing yielded, for each sample, at least 2.5 million paired-end reads carrying CDR3. TCRdb fed the 5' RACE reads into MiXCR, producing one record per CDR3 protein. The sample contains 1.5 million to 1.9 million distinct CDR3 sequences, approximately 42% of which appear only once. At least 5.5 micrograms of total RNA were extracted per sample. Notes on this clonotype: No antigen is known for it.

The chain links TRBV20-1 to TRBJ2-1; TRBD2 aligns across 15 bases. Sequencing was performed on blood. The source of this sequence is a woman aged 18-29 years in good health. The chain's CDR3 is CSARDEGTSGGPISSYNEQFF. CDR3 bases: TGCAGTGCTAGAGATGAGGGGACTAGCGGGGGGCCTATCAGCTCCTACAATGAGCAGTTCTTC.